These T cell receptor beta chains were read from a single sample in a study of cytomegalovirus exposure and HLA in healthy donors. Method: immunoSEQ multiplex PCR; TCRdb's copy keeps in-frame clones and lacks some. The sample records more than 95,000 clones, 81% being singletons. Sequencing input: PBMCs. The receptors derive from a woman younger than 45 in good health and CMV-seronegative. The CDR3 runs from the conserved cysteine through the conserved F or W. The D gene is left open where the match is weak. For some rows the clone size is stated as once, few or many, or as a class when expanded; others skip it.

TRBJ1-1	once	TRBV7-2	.	TGTGCCAGCAGCTTAGAAGGGGGGGGTGAAGCTTTCTTT	CASSLEGGGEAFF
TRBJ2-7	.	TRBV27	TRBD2	TGTGCCAGCAGTTTATTGGGACTAGGCTACGAGCAGTACTTC	CASSLLGLGYEQYF
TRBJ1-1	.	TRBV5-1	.	TGCGCCAGCAGCTTTACTACAGGGAGTTTGATCACTGAAGCTTTCTTT	CASSFTTGSLITEAFF
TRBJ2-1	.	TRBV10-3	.	TGTGCCATCAGTGAGTCGAGAAGTCGGGGAGGCCCTGGGGATGAGCAGTTCTTC	CAISESRSRGGPGDEQFF
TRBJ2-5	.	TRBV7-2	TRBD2	TGTGCCAGCAGGCCTCAGGAAGGACTAGCGGGATTGGAGCAGTACTTC	CASRPQEGLAGLEQYF
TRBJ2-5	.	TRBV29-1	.	TGCAGCGCCAAGACAGAGACAGAGACCCAGTACTTC	CSAKTETETQYF
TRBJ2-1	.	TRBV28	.	TGTGCCAGCAGTTTATTAGGGGGGGCTTACAATGAGCAGTTCTTC	CASSLLGGAYNEQFF
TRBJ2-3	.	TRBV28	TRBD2	TGTGCCAGCAGTTGGGACGGGAGGACCACAGATACGCAGTATTTT	CASSWDGRTTDTQYF
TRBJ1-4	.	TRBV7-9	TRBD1	TGTGCCAGCAGCAGGGACAGGGGTAATGAAAAACTGTTTTTT	CASSRDRGNEKLFF
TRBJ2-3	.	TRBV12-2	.	TGTGCAAGTCGCCCAACAGACCTCACAGATACGCAGTATTTT	CASRPTDLTDTQYF
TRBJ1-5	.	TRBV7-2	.	TGTGCCAGCAGCCCGGGGGGGTATCAGCCCCAGCATTTT	CASSPGGYQPQHF
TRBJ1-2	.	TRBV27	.	TGTGCCAGCAGTTTAGCGGGGGCGCGCGGCTACACCTTC	CASSLAGARGYTF
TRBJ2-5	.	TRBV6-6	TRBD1	TGTGCCAGCAGTTACCTTCGGGACAGCGAAGAGACCCAGTACTTC	CASSYLRDSEETQYF
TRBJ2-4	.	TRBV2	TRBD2	TGTGCCAGCACCTTAGCGGGAGGGCAAAACATTCAGTACTTC	CASTLAGGQNIQYF
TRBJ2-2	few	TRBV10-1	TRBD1	TGCGCCAGCAGTGATCCGGGACAGGGAAAGACCGGGGAGCTGTTTTTT	CASSDPGQGKTGELFF
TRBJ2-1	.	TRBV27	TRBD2	TGTGCCAGCAGTTTGGAACGGGAGGGCCCCTACAATGAGCAGTTCTTC	CASSLEREGPYNEQFF
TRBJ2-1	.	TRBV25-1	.	TGTGCCAGCAGTGAAGCGGGACCCTACAATGAGCAGTTCTTC	CASSEAGPYNEQFF
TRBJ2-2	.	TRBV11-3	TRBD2	TGTGCCAGCAGCCGTCCTAGACTAGCGGGAGACACCGGGGAGCTGTTTTTT	CASSRPRLAGDTGELFF
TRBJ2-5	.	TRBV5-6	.	TGTGCCAGCAGCTTAGCTACAGCCGTTCGGGAGACCCAGTACTTC	CASSLATAVRETQYF
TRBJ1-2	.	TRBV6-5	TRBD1	TGTGCCGTGTGGACAGGGGCCTATGGCTACACCTTC	CAVWTGAYGYTF
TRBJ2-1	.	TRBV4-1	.	TGCGCCAGCAGCCAGGCCCGGGACACCGGGGGGTGGGTATACAATGAGCAGTTCTTC	CASSQARDTGGWVYNEQFF
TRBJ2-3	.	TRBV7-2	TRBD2	TGTGCCAGCAGCTTAAGTCTAGCGGGAGTAAGAACAGATACGCAGTATTTT	CASSLSLAGVRTDTQYF
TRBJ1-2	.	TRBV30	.	TGTGCCTGGCGTACGGGTGGAGGGAGTGGCTACACCTTC	CAWRTGGGSGYTF
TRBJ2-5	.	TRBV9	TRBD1	TGTGCCAGCAGCGTAGGGGGACAGGGGGCCTCTTTTAGGCAGTACTTC	CASSVGGQGASFRQYF
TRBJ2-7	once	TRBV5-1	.	TGCGCCAGCAGCTTGGGCCAGGGGTGGGACGAGCAGTACTTC	CASSLGQGWDEQYF
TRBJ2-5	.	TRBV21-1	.	TGTGCCAGCAGCAAATCTATCCGGACTAGCGGGAGGACTCAAGAGACCCAGTACTTC	CASSKSIRTSGRTQETQYF
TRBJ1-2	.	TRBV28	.	TGTGCCAGTAGGGACACTCGAACGTATGGCTACACCTTC	CASRDTRTYGYTF
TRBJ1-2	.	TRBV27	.	TGTGCCAGCAGTAAAGGGGGTGGCTACACCTTC	CASSKGGGYTF